A selection of T cell receptor beta chains follows, all from one sample in a study of Ad26.COV2.S vaccination and SARS-CoV-2 variants. Profiled with immunoSEQ multiplex PCR; TCRdb holds only in-frame clones, not every one. The sample yields hundreds of thousands of clones, approximately 90% seen once. The sequencing here drew on peripheral blood, taken in a trial of Ad26.COV2.S vaccine versus placebo. These receptors were taken from a person aged 18 to 59 who received the Ad26.COV2.S COVID-19 vaccine or a placebo. The CDR3 runs from the conserved cysteine through the conserved F or W. Fields, in order: clone size, J gene, V gene, D gene, CDR3 protein, CDR3 DNA. The D gene is left open where the match is weak. Rows give clone size only sometimes, using once, few, many, or a class for an expanded clone.

>NA|TRBJ1-1|TRBV11-2|NA
CASSPGEGGTEAFF
TGTGCCAGCAGCCCGGGGGAGGGGGGCACTGAAGCTTTCTTT
>NA|TRBJ2-2|TRBV3-1/TRBV3-2|NA
CASSQDGTGRVGELFF
TGTGCCAGCAGCCAAGATGGCACAGGGCGGGTCGGGGAGCTGTTTTTT
>NA|TRBJ1-1|TRBV19|NA
CASSTPGVGTEAFF
TGTGCCAGTAGTACCCCAGGGGTAGGCACTGAAGCTTTCTTT
>NA|TRBJ2-5|TRBV3-1/TRBV3-2|NA
CASSHPGETQYF
TGTGCCAGCAGCCATCCCGGGGAGACCCAGTACTTC
>NA|TRBJ2-5|TRBV5-4|TRBD1
CASSFDRGETQYF
TGTGCCAGCAGCTTTGACAGGGGAGAGACCCAGTACTTC
>NA|TRBJ1-1|TRBV15|TRBD1
CATSSHDRGQTEAFF
TGTGCCACCAGCAGCCACGACAGGGGGCAAACTGAAGCTTTCTTT
>NA|TRBJ2-3|TRBV11-2|TRBD1
CASSLRGQETDTQYF
TGTGCCAGCAGCTTGAGGGGACAGGAAACGGATACGCAGTATTTT
>NA|TRBJ1-5|TRBV6-1|NA
CASSEHGGNQPQHF
TGTGCCAGCAGTGAACACGGGGGGAATCAGCCCCAGCATTTT
>NA|TRBJ2-7|TRBV18|NA
CASSPLGGGSYEQYF
TGTGCCAGCTCACCCTTGGGCGGCGGCTCCTACGAGCAGTACTTC
>NA|TRBJ2-7|TRBV15|TRBD1
CATSGWDSSYEQYF
TGTGCCACCAGCGGATGGGACAGTTCCTACGAGCAGTACTTC
>NA|TRBJ2-5|TRBV15|TRBD2
CATSYSGGEWETQYF
TGTGCCACCAGCTATAGCGGGGGGGAGTGGGAGACCCAGTACTTC
>NA|TRBJ1-3|TRBV27|TRBD1
CASGTGLGNTIYF
TGTGCCAGCGGGACAGGGCTGGGAAACACCATATATTTT
>NA|TRBJ1-4|TRBV30|TRBD1
CAWSGGTVHEKLFF
TGTGCCTGGAGTGGCGGGACAGTGCATGAAAAACTGTTTTTT
>NA|TRBJ2-5|TRBV11-2|NA
CASSLGVGNAEETQYF
TGTGCCAGCAGCTTAGGGGTGGGTAACGCCGAAGAGACCCAGTACTTC
>NA|TRBJ2-1|TRBV5-6|TRBD2
CASSFSRTSGNNEQFF
TGTGCCAGCAGCTTTTCTCGGACTAGCGGGAATAATGAGCAGTTCTTC
>NA|TRBJ2-3|TRBV6-5|NA
CASRGWSVTDTQYF
TGTGCCAGCAGGGGCTGGAGCGTCACAGATACGCAGTATTTT
>NA|TRBJ2-2|TRBV7-8|NA
CASSLTGTGGELFF
TGTGCCAGCAGCTTAACAGGGACTGGGGGGGAGCTGTTTTTT
>few|TRBJ2-4|TRBV7-2|NA
CASSLSGVLAKNIQYF
TGTGCCAGCAGCTTAAGTGGAGTCCTAGCCAAAAACATTCAGTACTTC
>once|TRBJ2-7|TRBV3-1/TRBV3-2|NA
CASSQDLFYEQYF
TGTGCCAGCAGCCAAGACCTCTTTTACGAGCAGTACTTC
>NA|TRBJ2-7|TRBV7-9|NA
CASSLGLPYSYEQYF
TGTGCCAGCAGCTTAGGGCTCCCCTACTCCTACGAGCAGTACTTC
>NA|TRBJ1-1|TRBV7-2|NA
CASGEQLNTEAFF
TGTGCCAGCGGCGAACAGTTGAACACTGAAGCTTTCTTT
>NA|TRBJ2-7|TRBV5-1|NA
CASSGTGYEQYF
TGCGCCAGCAGCGGAACAGGTTACGAGCAGTACTTC
>NA|TRBJ2-7|TRBV5-5|TRBD1
CASSPQTGLYEQYF
TGTGCCAGCAGCCCCCAGACAGGGCTCTACGAGCAGTACTTC
>NA|TRBJ1-3|TRBV7-8|NA
CASSLQGYFAGNTIYF
TGTGCCAGCAGCTTACAGGGGTACTTCGCTGGAAACACCATATATTTT
>NA|TRBJ2-7|TRBV13|NA
CASSSRPYEQYF
TGTGCCAGCAGCTCCAGGCCCTACGAGCAGTACTTC
>NA|TRBJ1-1|TRBV27|NA
CASSGNYWANTEAFF
TGTGCCAGCAGCGGGAATTACTGGGCCAACACTGAAGCTTTCTTT
>NA|TRBJ2-1|TRBV5-1|TRBD2
CASSLYLAGGYNEQFF
TGCGCCAGCAGCTTATACCTAGCGGGGGGCTACAATGAGCAGTTCTTC
>NA|TRBJ1-2|TRBV21-1|NA
CASSKCRSWPRTNYGYTF
TGTGCCAGCAGCAAATGTCGGTCCTGGCCGCGCACTAACTATGGCTACACCTTC
>NA|TRBJ1-5|TRBV3-1/TRBV3-2|NA
CASSQDAERNQPQHF
TGTGCCAGCAGCCAAGATGCAGAAAGAAATCAGCCCCAGCATTTT
>few|TRBJ2-1|TRBV10-1|TRBD2
CASSNSGRTNEQFF
TGCGCCAGCAGTAATAGCGGGAGAACAAATGAGCAGTTCTTC
>NA|TRBJ1-5|TRBV5-3|NA
CARSLPGSPEINQPQHF
TGTGCCAGAAGCCTACCCGGCTCACCTGAAATAAATCAGCCCCAGCATTTT